Given below is one T cell receptor (beta chain) in context. What it binds is not known. The record originates from a study of neoadjuvant nivolumab and ipilimumab in lung cancer. Study summary: The combination arm added day-1 ipilimumab 1 mg/kg to nivolumab 3 mg/kg on days 1, 15, 29. Study-level results: From pretherapy to surgery, tumor richness and clonality rose with dual therapy.

Germline CDR1 reads MNHEY; CDR2 reads SMNVEV (reference sequence). The CDR3 spans 15 residues. Trimming removed 6 bases from V and 7 bases from J, with 21 bases in between. Measured with immunoSEQ multiplex PCR; TCRdb has only the in-frame clones, and not every one. Among about 38,000 clones listed, approximately 89% were seen once. The gene calls are TRBV27 and TRBJ1-2, with TRBD1 as a possible D gene (5 bases). Material: peripheral blood, obtained before neoadjuvant nivolumab, alone or with ipilimumab. This clonotype originated in an adult with non-small cell lung cancer. This CDR3 reads CASSIGVRGPFGYTF. CDR3 bases: TGTGCCAGCAGCATAGGGGTACGGGGCCCTTTTGGCTACACCTTC.